In its sample, the clone carrying this T cell receptor (beta chain) was seen many times. Its antigen is unknown. Using its own MiXCR run on the 5' RACE reads, TCRdb lists one record per CDR3 protein. Among about 250,000 distinct CDR3 sequences listed, about 8.9% were seen once. This entry is derived from a study of identical twins. Whole-study findings and limits: Analyses of zero insertions could be partly confounded by invariant MAIT and iNKT cells. Twins showed weaker excess sharing in their beta out-of-frame sequences. Cord blood beta clonotypes present at high abundance carried fewer insertions; no such pattern appeared in memory repertoires.

The germline V and J ends were trimmed by 0 bases and 1 base, with 7 bases remaining between them. The CDR3 totals 14 residues. CDR1 is SGHRS, CDR2 YFSETQ, per germline. In addition, the sample was reused for a study of yellow fever vaccine responses in identical twins.

The sample comprised CD8+ T cells sorted from blood. The receptor comes from a woman aged 18-29 years in good health. This chain links TRBV5-1 with TRBJ1-1; D ambiguous. The CDR3 loop reads CASSLAGPNTEAFF. The DNA of the CDR3 is TGCGCCAGCAGCTTGGCCGGCCCGAACACTGAAGCTTTCTTT.